Sequencing of this TCR beta chain was carried out in a study of human T cells and chemical hapten exposure. As for the study in general: Small volume differences among pooled libraries mainly caused per-sample TCR yield variation.

CDR1 is MDHEN, CDR2 SYDVKM, per germline. The CDR3 contains 15 residues. Trimming took off 6 bases at V and 6 bases at J, with 15 bases between the two ends. In the authors' workflow: With a range of about 23,224 to 700,000, the median per sample was 95,638 TCRs. TCRdb fed the RACE reads into MiXCR, producing one record per CDR3 protein. The V and J calls were determined by TCRdb, not by the authors. Of fewer than 130,000 distinct CDR3 sequences listed, approximately 11% are singletons. Regarding time point: patch test 1, 2 weeks after DPC sensitization. Treatment noted: therapeutic diphenylcyclopropenone sensitization with weekly scalp DPC. This clonotype turned up a few times. Its target is unknown. Study outcomes and limitations: The study found that PT1 expanded TCR counts correlated positively with patch test score. High-frequency TCRs, those above 1 in 1000, stayed the same after DPC sensitization.

Sequenced here: whole blood, sampled in connection with sensitization to the hapten diphenylcyclopropenone (DPC). This clonotype originated in a woman aged 40 to 55 with alopecia areata. Some clones in this sample may be carry-over from other donors' samples. V usage is TRBV28 and J usage is TRBJ1-6; D possibly corresponds to TRBD1 (6 bases). CDR3 nucleotides: TGTGCCAGCAGCCTACCGGGGGCCGGTAATTCACCCCTCCACTTT. It is translated as CASSLPGAGNSPLHF.